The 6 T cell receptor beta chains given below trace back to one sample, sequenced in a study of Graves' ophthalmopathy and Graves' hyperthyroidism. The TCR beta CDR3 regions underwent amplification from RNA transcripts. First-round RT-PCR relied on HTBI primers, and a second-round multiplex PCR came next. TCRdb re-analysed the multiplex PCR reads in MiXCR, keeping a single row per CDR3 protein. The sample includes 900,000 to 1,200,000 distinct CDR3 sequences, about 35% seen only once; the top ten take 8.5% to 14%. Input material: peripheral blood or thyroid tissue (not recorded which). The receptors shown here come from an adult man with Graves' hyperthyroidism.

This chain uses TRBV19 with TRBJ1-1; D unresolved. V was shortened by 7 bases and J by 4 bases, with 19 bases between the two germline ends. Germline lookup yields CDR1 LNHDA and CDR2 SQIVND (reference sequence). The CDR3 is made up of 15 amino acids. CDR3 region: CASNGLSNVVTEAFF. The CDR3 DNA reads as TGTGCCAGTAACGGGTTAAGCAACGTCGTCACTGAAGCTTTCTTT. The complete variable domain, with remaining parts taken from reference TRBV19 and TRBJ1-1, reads DGGITQSPKYLFRKEGQNVTLSCEQNLNHDAMYWYRQDPGQGLRLIYYSQIVNDFQKGDIAEGYSVSREKKESFPLTVTSAQKNPTAFYLCASNGLSNVVTEAFFGQGTRLTVV.

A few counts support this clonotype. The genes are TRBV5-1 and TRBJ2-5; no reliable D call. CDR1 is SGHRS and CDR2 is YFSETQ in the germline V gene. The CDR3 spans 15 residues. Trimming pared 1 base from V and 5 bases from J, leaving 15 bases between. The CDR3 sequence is CASSLWGLPSETQYF. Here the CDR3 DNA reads TGCGCCAGCAGCTTGTGGGGTCTCCCCAGTGAGACCCAGTACTTC.

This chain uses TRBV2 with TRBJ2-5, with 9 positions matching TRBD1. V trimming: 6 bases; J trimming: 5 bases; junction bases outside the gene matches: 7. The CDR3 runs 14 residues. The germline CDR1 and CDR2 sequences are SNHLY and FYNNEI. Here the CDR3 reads CASSEQGAAETQYF. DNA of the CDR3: TGTGCCAGCAGCGAACAGGGGGCAGCCGAGACCCAGTACTTC.

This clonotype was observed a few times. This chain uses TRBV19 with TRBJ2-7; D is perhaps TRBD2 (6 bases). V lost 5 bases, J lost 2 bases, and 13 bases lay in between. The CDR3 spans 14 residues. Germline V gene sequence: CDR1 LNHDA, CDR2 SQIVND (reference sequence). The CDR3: CASSPIGTPYEQYF. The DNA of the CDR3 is TGTGCCAGTAGTCCCATAGGGACTCCCTACGAGCAGTACTTC. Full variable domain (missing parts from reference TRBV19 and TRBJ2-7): DGGITQSPKYLFRKEGQNVTLSCEQNLNHDAMYWYRQDPGQGLRLIYYSQIVNDFQKGDIAEGYSVSREKKESFPLTVTSAQKNPTAFYLCASSPIGTPYEQYFGPGTRLTVT.

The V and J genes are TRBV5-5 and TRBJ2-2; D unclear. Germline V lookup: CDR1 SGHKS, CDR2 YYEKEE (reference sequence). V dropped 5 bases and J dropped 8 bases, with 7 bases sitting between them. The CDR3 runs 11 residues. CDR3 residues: CASRGIGELFF. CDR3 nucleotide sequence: TGTGCCAGCAGGGGAATTGGGGAGCTGTTTTTT.

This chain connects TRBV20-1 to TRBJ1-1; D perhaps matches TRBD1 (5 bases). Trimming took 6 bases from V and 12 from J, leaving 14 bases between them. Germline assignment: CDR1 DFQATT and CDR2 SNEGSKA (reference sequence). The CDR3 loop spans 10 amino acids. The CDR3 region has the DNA TGCAGTGCCTTGGGGGGAGAGACTTTCTTT. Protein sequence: CSALGGETFF.